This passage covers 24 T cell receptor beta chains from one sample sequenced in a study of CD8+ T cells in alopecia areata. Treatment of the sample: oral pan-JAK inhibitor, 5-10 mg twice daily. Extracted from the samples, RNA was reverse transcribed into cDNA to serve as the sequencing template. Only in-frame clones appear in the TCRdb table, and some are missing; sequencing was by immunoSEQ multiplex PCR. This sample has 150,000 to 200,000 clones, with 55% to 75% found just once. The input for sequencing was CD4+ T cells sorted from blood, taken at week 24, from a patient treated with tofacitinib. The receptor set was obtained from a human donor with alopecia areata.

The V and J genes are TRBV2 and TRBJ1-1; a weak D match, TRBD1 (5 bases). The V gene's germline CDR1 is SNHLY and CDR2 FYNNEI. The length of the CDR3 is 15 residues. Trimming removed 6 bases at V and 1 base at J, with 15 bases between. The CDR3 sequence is CASSRETAGNTEAFF. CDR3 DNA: TGTGCCAGCAGCAGGGAGACGGCAGGGAACACTGAAGCTTTCTTT. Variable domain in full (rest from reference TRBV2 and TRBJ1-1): EPEVTQTPSHQVTQMGQEVILRCVPISNHLYFYWYRQILGQKVEFLVSFYNNEISEKSEIFDDQFSVERPDGSNFTLKIRSTKLEDSAMYFCASSRETAGNTEAFFGQGTRLTVV.

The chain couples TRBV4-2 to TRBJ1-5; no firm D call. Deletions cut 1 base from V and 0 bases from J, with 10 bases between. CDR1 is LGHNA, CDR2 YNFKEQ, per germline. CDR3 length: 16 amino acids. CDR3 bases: TGTGCCAGCAGCCAAGGCTCGGGCGATAGCAATCAGCCCCAGCATTTT. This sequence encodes CASSQGSGDSNQPQHF.

DNA for the CDR3: TGTGCCAGCAGCGTAAACCCCGGTTTTAGGGTAGGGAATGAGCAGTTCTTC. Encoded protein: CASSVNPGFRVGNEQFF. The J gene is TRBJ2-1, the V gene TRBV9; D not resolved. The V gene lost 1 base and the J gene lost 7 bases, with 21 bases spanning the gap. CDR1 SGDLS and CDR2 YYNGEE come from the germline V gene. CDR3 size: 17 residues.

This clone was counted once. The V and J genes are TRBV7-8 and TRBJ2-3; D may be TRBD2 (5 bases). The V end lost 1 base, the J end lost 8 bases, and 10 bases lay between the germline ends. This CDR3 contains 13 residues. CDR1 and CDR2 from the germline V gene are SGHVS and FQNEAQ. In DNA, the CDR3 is TGTGCCAGCAGCTTAGGGACTGGCTCTACGCAGTATTTT. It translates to CASSLGTGSTQYF.

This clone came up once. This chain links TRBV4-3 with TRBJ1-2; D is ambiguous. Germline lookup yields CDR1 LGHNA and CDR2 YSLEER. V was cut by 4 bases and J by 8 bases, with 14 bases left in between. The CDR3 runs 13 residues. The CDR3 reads CASSPRPTRGYTF. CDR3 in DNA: TGCGCCAGCAGCCCAAGACCCACGAGGGGCTACACCTTC.

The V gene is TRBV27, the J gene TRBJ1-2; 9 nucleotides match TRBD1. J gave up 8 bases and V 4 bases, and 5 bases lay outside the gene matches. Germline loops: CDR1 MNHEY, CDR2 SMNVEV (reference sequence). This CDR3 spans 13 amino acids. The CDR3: CASSSGTGWGYTF. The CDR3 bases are TGTGCCAGCAGTTCCGGGACAGGGTGGGGCTACACCTTC.

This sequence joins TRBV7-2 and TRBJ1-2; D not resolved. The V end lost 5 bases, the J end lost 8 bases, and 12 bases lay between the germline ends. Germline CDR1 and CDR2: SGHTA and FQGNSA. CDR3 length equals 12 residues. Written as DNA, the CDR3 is TGTGCCAGCAGCAACACGGGTGGCGGCTACACCTTC. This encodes CASSNTGGGYTF.

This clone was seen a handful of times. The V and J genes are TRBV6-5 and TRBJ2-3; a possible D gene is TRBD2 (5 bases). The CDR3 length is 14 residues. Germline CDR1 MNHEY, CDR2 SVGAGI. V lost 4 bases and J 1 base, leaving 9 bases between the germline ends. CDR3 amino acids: CASSLSGRTDTQYF. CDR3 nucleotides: TGTGCCAGCAGTTTGAGCGGCCGCACAGATACGCAGTATTTT.

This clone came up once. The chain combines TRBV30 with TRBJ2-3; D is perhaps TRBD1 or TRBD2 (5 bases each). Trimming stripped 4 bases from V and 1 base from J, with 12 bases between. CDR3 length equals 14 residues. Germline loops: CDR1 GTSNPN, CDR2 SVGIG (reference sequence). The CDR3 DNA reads TGTGCCTGGAAGAGGGGAGTTGGCACAGATACGCAGTATTTT. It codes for CAWKRGVGTDTQYF. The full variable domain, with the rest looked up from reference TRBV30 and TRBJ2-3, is SQTIHQWPATLVQPVGSPLSLECTVEGTSNPNLYWYRQAAGRGLQLLFYSVGIGQISSEVPQNLSASRPQDRQFILSSKKLLLSDSGFYLCAWKRGVGTDTQYFGPGTRLTVL.

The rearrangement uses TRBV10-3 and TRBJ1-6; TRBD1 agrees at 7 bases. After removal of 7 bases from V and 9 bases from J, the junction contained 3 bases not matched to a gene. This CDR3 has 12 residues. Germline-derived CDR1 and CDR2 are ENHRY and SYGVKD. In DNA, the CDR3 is TGTGCCATCAAAGGGGACAGTTCACCCCTCCACTTT. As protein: CAIKGDSSPLHF.

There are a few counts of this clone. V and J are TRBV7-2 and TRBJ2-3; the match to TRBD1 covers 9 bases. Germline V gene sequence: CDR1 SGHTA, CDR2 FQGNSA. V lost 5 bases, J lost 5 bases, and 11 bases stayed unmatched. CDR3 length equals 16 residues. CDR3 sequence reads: CASSPQGTGRGDTQYF. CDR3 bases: TGTGCCAGCAGCCCCCAAGGGACAGGGAGGGGAGATACGCAGTATTTT.

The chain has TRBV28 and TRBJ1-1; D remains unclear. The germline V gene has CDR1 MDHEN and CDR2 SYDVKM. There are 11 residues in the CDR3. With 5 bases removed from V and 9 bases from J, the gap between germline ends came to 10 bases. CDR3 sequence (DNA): TGTGCCAGCAGTCCTACAGATAAAGCTTTCTTT. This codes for CASSPTDKAFF.

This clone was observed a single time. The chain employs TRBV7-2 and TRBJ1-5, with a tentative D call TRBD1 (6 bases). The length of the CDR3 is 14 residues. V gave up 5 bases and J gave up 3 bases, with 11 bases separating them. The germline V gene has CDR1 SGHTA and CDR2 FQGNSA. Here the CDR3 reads CASSRTGINQPQHF. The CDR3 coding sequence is TGTGCCAGCAGCCGCACAGGGATCAATCAGCCCCAGCATTTT.

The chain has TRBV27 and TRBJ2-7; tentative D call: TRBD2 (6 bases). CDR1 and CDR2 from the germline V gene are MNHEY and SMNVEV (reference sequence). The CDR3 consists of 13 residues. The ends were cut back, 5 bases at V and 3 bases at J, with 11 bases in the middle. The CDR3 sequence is CASSRGGLYEQYF. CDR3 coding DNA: TGTGCCAGCAGTCGCGGAGGGCTCTACGAGCAGTACTTC.

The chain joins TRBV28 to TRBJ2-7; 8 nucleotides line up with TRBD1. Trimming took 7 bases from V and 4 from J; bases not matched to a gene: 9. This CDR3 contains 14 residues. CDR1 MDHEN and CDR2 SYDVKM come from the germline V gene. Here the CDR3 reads CASTPGTGHYEQYF. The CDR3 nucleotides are TGTGCCAGCACCCCCGGGACAGGACATTACGAGCAGTACTTC.

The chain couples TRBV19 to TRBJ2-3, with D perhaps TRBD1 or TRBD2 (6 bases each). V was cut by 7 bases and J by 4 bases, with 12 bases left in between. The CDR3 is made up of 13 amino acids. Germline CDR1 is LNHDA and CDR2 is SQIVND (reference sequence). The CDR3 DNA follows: TGTGCCAGTACAATGAGGGGGGCAGATACGCAGTATTTT. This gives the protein CASTMRGADTQYF.

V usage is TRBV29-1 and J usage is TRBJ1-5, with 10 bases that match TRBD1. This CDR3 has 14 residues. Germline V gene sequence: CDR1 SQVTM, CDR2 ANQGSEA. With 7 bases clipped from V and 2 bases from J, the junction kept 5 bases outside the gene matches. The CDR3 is CSAGTGVGNQPQHF. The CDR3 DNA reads TGCAGCGCCGGGACAGGGGTCGGCAATCAGCCCCAGCATTTT.

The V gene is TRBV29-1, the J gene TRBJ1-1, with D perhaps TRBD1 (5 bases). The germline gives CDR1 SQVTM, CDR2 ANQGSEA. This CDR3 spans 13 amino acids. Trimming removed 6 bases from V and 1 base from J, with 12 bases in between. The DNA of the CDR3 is TGCAGCGTCTTTGGCCAGGGGAACACTGAAGCTTTCTTT. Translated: CSVFGQGNTEAFF.

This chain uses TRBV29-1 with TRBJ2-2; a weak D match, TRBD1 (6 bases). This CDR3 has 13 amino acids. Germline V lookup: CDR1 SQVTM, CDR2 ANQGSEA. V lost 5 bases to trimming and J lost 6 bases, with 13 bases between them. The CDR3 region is CSVRDTGPGELFF. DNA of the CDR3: TGCAGCGTTAGGGACACCGGCCCCGGGGAGCTGTTTTTT.

The CDR3 DNA sequence: TGTGCCAGCAGCGCCCAATTCCAGCGGGGAAGCCCCGATACGCAGTATTTT. Protein sequence: CASSAQFQRGSPDTQYF. The rearrangement links TRBV9 to TRBJ2-3; 7 positions agree with TRBD2. The CDR3 has 17 residues. The V gene's germline CDR1 is SGDLS and CDR2 YYNGEE. Trimming cost V 3 bases and J 6 bases; bases outside gene matches: 16.

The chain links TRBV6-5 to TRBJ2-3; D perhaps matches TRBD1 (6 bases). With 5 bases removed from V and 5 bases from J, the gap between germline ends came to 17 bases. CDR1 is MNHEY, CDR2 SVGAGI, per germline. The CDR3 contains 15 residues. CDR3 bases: TGTGCCAGCAGTCCCACAGGGCTCGGCAGAGATACGCAGTATTTT. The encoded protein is CASSPTGLGRDTQYF.

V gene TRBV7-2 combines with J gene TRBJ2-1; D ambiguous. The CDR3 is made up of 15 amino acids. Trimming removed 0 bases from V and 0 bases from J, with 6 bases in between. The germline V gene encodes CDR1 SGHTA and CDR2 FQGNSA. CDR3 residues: CASSLAGLSYNEQFF. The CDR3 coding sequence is TGTGCCAGCAGCTTAGCTGGGCTCTCCTACAATGAGCAGTTCTTC.

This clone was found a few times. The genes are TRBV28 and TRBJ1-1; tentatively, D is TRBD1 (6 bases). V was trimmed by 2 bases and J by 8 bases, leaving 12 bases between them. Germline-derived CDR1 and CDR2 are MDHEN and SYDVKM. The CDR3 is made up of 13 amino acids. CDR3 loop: CASSLISGQEAFF. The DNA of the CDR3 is TGTGCCAGCAGTTTAATATCTGGACAGGAAGCTTTCTTT.

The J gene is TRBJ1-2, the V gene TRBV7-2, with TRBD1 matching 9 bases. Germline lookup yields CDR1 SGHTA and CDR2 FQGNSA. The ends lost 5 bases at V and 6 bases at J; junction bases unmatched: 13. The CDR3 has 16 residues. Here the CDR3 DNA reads TGTGCCAGCAGCACCTCCACCGGGACAGGGAGTCATGGCTACACCTTC. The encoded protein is CASSTSTGTGSHGYTF.